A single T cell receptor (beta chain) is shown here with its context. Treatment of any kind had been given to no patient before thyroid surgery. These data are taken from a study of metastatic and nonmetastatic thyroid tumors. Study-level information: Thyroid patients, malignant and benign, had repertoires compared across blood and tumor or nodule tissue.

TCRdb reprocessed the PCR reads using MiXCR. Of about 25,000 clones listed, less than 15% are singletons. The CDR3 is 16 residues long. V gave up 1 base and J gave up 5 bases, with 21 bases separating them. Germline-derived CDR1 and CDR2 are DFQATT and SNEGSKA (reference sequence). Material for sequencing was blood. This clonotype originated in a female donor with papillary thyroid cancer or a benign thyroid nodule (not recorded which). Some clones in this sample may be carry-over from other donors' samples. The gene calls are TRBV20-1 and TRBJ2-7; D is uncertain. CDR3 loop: CSARVRGSVMGNEQYF. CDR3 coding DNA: TGCAGTGCTAGAGTAAGAGGAAGCGTAATGGGGAACGAGCAGTACTTC.